This TCR beta chain was recovered during a study of blood T cell repertoires in COVID-19. As for the study in general: COVID-19 samples from acute and convalescent phases originated in the United States, Italy and Spain. Sample material is recorded as cDNA or gDNA derived from T cells, B-cell-depleted T cells, or PBMCs.

This CDR3 is built from 15 residues. Germline-derived CDR1 and CDR2 are MDHEN and SYDVKM. Trimming stripped 4 bases from V and 4 bases from J, with 13 bases between. Assay: immunoSEQ multiplex PCR; the TCRdb copy retains only in-frame clones and omits some. The table includes about 160,000 clones, approximately 81% detected once. Recruitment covered 25 or so US areas and drew participants whose ages spanned 18 to 89 years. Participants had their cohort set by participant-reported clinical history. V gene TRBV28 combines with J gene TRBJ1-4; no firm D call. The clonotype comes from a man aged 55 to 70 who had recovered from COVID-19. The sequenced material came from PBMCs or T cells enriched from blood (not recorded which). The CDR3 loop is CASSSPLGGNEKLFF. The CDR3 region has the DNA TGTGCCAGCAGTTCCCCGCTCGGTGGTAATGAAAAACTGTTTTTT.